The rows below give T cell receptor beta chains drawn from one sample of a study of blood T cell repertoires in COVID-19. Libraries were prepared by immunoSEQ multiplex PCR; TCRdb keeps only in-frame clonotypes and omits some of them. The sample lists about 140,000 clones; approximately 82% were seen once. Sample: peripheral blood. Receptors originate from a man between 60 and 75 years old who had recovered from COVID-19. Both conserved end residues are trimmed from each CDR3. Fields, in order: J gene, V gene, CDR3 protein.

>TRBJ1-3|TRBV19
ASSTSDSSTNTIY
>TRBJ1-2|TRBV30
AWRAFHDSYGYT
>TRBJ2-3|TRBV6-6
ASRIAGVGTDTQY
>TRBJ2-7|TRBV19
ASSINRDSSYEQY
>TRBJ2-1|TRBV19
ASSKQNEQF
>TRBJ1-5|TRBV2
ASRAQGDSFNSNQPQH
>TRBJ2-7|TRBV4-3
ASSQAPGQGAGEQY
>TRBJ2-1|TRBV7-2
ASSLAASGASYNEQF
>TRBJ1-5|TRBV6-2/TRBV6-3
ASSHGRGGLMSNQPQH
>TRBJ2-3|TRBV9
ASSGTTSGTLDTQY
>TRBJ2-2|TRBV15
ATSTGVARTGELF
>TRBJ1-1|TRBV29-1
SVYGGTEAF
>TRBJ2-1|TRBV29-1
SGTGYEQF
>TRBJ2-7|TRBV6-5
ASSYSSEQFSYEQY
>TRBJ1-2|TRBV15
ATSRDRVNYGYT
>TRBJ2-4|TRBV19
ASSIPGHGENIQY
>TRBJ2-5|TRBV10-2
ASSEGPSGSNRSPQY
>TRBJ2-1|TRBV25-1
ASSDHTSGPYNEQF
>TRBJ1-5|TRBV27
ASSLDGTFHQPQH
>TRBJ1-1|TRBV28
ASRSGNIPAF
>TRBJ2-5|TRBV3-1/TRBV3-2
ASSPSAGGLETQY
>TRBJ2-3|TRBV5-1
ASSLDRVGDTQY
>TRBJ1-5|TRBV6-5
ASSFTGPGQPQH
>TRBJ2-7|TRBV4-2
ASSQDRGLLYEQY
>TRBJ2-2|TRBV30
AWDSGVPNTGELF